These T cell receptor beta chains were read from a single sample in a study of blood T cell repertoires in COVID-19. Sequencing was performed with immunoSEQ multiplex PCR; in TCRdb, only in-frame clones are kept and a portion is missing. Here the sample spans some 180,000 clones, roughly 80% being singletons. Sequencing was done on a sample of peripheral blood. These receptors were taken from a woman aged 80 or older with COVID-19, enrolled during active disease. CDR3s include the opening cysteine and the closing phenylalanine or tryptophan. D genes are given only for firm matches. Only some rows state a clone size, as once, few, many or a class for expanded clones.

d_call,v_call,clone_size,j_call,cdr3_aa,cdr3_nt
TRBD2,TRBV6-1,NA,TRBJ2-3,CASSEPGLVPDTQYF,TGTGCCAGCAGTGAGCCGGGACTAGTGCCAGATACGCAGTATTTT
NA,TRBV21-1,NA,TRBJ1-2,CASILQGALRGYTF,TGTGCCAGCATCCTACAGGGGGCGCTTCGTGGCTACACCTTC
TRBD2,TRBV4-2,few,TRBJ2-7,CASSLLAGVYEQYF,TGTGCCAGCAGCCTATTAGCGGGGGTCTACGAGCAGTACTTC
TRBD1,TRBV29-1,NA,TRBJ1-3,CSAGTGRNTIYF,TGCAGCGCCGGGACAGGCCGAAACACCATATATTTT
NA,TRBV4-2,few,TRBJ2-6,CASSQDGSVAGANVLTF,TGTGCCAGCAGCCAAGATGGTTCGGTAGCTGGGGCCAACGTCCTGACTTTC
TRBD1,TRBV7-9,NA,TRBJ2-3,CASSSRGDRSTDTQYF,TGTGCCAGCAGCTCCCGTGGGGACAGAAGCACAGATACGCAGTATTTT
NA,TRBV27,once,TRBJ1-1,CASSRSPMNTEAFF,TGTGCCAGCAGTCGTAGCCCCATGAACACTGAAGCTTTCTTT
TRBD1,TRBV6-5,NA,TRBJ1-2,CASSRQGLTDYGYTF,TGTGCCAGCAGTAGACAGGGGCTGACGGACTATGGCTACACCTTC
NA,TRBV4-3,NA,TRBJ2-1,CASSHLLARNEQFF,TGCGCCAGCAGCCACCTACTAGCCAGGAATGAGCAGTTCTTC
NA,TRBV12-3/TRBV12-4,few,TRBJ1-1,CASSFAGETEAFF,TGTGCCAGCAGTTTCGCCGGGGAAACTGAAGCTTTCTTT
TRBD1,TRBV4-1,NA,TRBJ2-7,CASSQATIQPGQNYEQYF,TGCGCCAGCAGCCAAGCTACGATCCAGCCGGGACAGAATTACGAGCAGTACTTC
TRBD2,TRBV6-2/TRBV6-3,NA,TRBJ2-7,CASSYSSTSPMGEQYF,TGTGCCAGCAGTTACTCGTCGACTAGCCCGATGGGCGAGCAGTACTTC
TRBD2,TRBV19,NA,TRBJ2-5,CASKGIAGSPGETQYF,TGTGCCAGTAAGGGAATAGCGGGGAGTCCCGGGGAGACCCAGTACTTC
TRBD2,TRBV5-6,NA,TRBJ2-2,CASSRGGAAGELFF,TGTGCCAGCAGCCGCGGGGGGGCGGCCGGGGAGCTGTTTTTT
NA,TRBV11-3,NA,TRBJ1-1,CASSSPDSYTEAFF,TGTGCCAGCAGCTCACCGGACAGCTACACTGAAGCTTTCTTT
TRBD1,TRBV11-3,NA,TRBJ2-1,CASRGSEGASNEQFF,TGTGCCAGCAGGGGTTCCGAGGGGGCATCGAATGAGCAGTTCTTC
TRBD2,TRBV27,NA,TRBJ2-5,CASRRLAGGQETQYF,TGTGCCAGCAGGCGACTAGCGGGAGGTCAAGAGACCCAGTACTTC
NA,TRBV4-2,NA,TRBJ2-1,CASSHEGDYNEQFF,TGTGCCAGCAGCCACGAGGGGGACTACAATGAGCAGTTCTTC
NA,TRBV19,once,TRBJ2-1,CASSIRHALYNEQFF,TGTGCCAGTAGTATTCGACACGCTCTATACAATGAGCAGTTCTTC
NA,TRBV2,NA,TRBJ2-5,CASSEAGGGGGETQYF,TGTGCCAGCAGTGAAGCGGGCGGAGGAGGAGGAGAGACCCAGTACTTC
NA,TRBV24-1,NA,TRBJ1-5,CATSDFPSNQPQHF,TGTGCCACCAGTGATTTCCCCTCTAATCAGCCCCAGCATTTT
NA,TRBV28,NA,TRBJ1-6,CATYQGGSYNSPLHF,TGTGCCACTTACCAGGGAGGCTCCTATAATTCACCCCTCCACTTT
TRBD2,TRBV15,NA,TRBJ2-7,CATSREGGIVSAGTLYEQYF,TGTGCCACCAGCAGAGAGGGGGGGATCGTCTCCGCCGGGACCCTCTACGAGCAGTACTTC
NA,TRBV19,many,TRBJ1-5,CASSPGLRGNQPQHF,TGTGCCAGTAGCCCCGGACTCCGTGGGAATCAGCCCCAGCATTTT
TRBD1,TRBV29-1,NA,TRBJ1-2,CSVIPGTGDYGYTF,TGCAGCGTTATACCCGGGACAGGGGACTATGGCTACACCTTC
TRBD1,TRBV5-1,NA,TRBJ2-5,CASSFGQGRETQYF,TGCGCCAGCAGCTTCGGACAGGGGAGAGAGACCCAGTACTTC
TRBD2,TRBV6-2/TRBV6-3,NA,TRBJ2-1,CASSWTSGRNEQFF,TGTGCCAGCAGTTGGACTAGCGGGAGAAATGAGCAGTTCTTC